One sample yielded the 16 T cell receptor beta chains listed below, sequenced in a study of cytotoxic CD8 clonotypes in ibrutinib-treated CLL. Sequenced by immunoSEQ multiplex PCR; TCRdb stores in-frame clones only, minus some. Here the sample spans about 250,000 clones, 70% being singletons. This specimen consisted of PBMCs, obtained after 24 months of ibrutinib treatment. These receptors all stem from a human donor with chronic lymphocytic leukemia.

V usage is TRBV29-1 and J usage is TRBJ1-1; no clear D. Germline CDR1 and CDR2: SQVTM and ANQGSEA. V was shortened by 6 bases and J by 0 bases, with 14 bases between the two germline ends. The length of the CDR3 is 14 residues. CDR3 DNA sequence: TGCAGCGTCGAATCGCACAGTTTGAACACTGAAGCTTTCTTT. As protein: CSVESHSLNTEAFF.

V gene TRBV27 combines with J gene TRBJ2-1, with 12 bases matching TRBD2. V lost 4 bases to trimming and J lost 5 bases; unmatched junction nucleotides: 9. The V gene's germline CDR1 is MNHEY and CDR2 SMNVEV (reference sequence). This CDR3 has 17 amino acids. The CDR3 region has the DNA TGTGCCAGCAGTTCCCTCTCTAGCGGGAGGGCCAACAATGAGCAGTTCTTC. Its protein product is CASSSLSSGRANNEQFF.

In its sample, this clone was seen once. The rearrangement uses TRBV18 and TRBJ2-1; possibly TRBD1 for D (6 bases). The CDR3 runs 15 residues. Trimming took off 4 bases at V and 6 bases at J, with 16 bases between the two ends. The germline V gene has CDR1 KGHSH and CDR2 LQKENI. CDR3 residues: CASSLRDRSRNEQFF. Here the CDR3 DNA reads TGTGCCAGCTCACTTCGAGACAGGTCTCGCAATGAGCAGTTCTTC.

This chain joins TRBV18 and TRBJ1-1; unclear D gene. This CDR3 is 14 amino acids long. V was clipped by 3 bases and J by 5 bases, with 13 bases between them. Germline V gives CDR1 KGHSH, CDR2 LQKENI. This chain's CDR3 is CASSPVLGSTEAFF. The CDR3 DNA reads as TGTGCCAGCTCACCTGTCCTAGGTAGTACTGAAGCTTTCTTT.

The chain carries TRBV18 and TRBJ2-3; D is possibly TRBD1 (5 bases). Germline V gene data show CDR1 as KGHSH and CDR2 as LQKENI. The CDR3 length is 15 residues. V lost 3 bases to trimming and J lost 2 bases, with 12 bases between them. DNA for the CDR3: TGTGCCAGCTCACCGCAGGATGGGGCCACAGATACGCAGTATTTT. It is translated as CASSPQDGATDTQYF.

The V call is TRBV30, the J call TRBJ2-3; D is ambiguous. Germline assignment: CDR1 GTSNPN and CDR2 SVGIG (reference sequence). This CDR3 is 16 amino acids long. Trimming took 2 bases from V and 0 from J, leaving 15 bases between them. DNA of the CDR3: TGTGCCTGGAGTAACCGAGGCGGAACAAGCACAGATACGCAGTATTTT. This translates into CAWSNRGGTSTDTQYF.

J is TRBJ2-1 and V is TRBV29-1; 11 bases agree with TRBD2. The germline CDR1 and CDR2 sequences are SQVTM and ANQGSEA. Losses at the gene ends were 1 base for V and 1 base for J; bases not matched to a gene: 9. The CDR3 is 18 residues long. The CDR3 loop is CSVEAGVTSGISYNEQFF. CDR3 DNA sequence: TGCAGCGTTGAAGCCGGGGTGACTAGCGGGATTTCCTACAATGAGCAGTTCTTC.

The CDR3 coding sequence is TGTGCCAGCAGCTACCTCGGGACAAGCTCTCGAGGGAATCAGCCCCAGCATTTT. Amino acids: CASSYLGTSSRGNQPQHF. The rearrangement joins TRBV7-2 to TRBJ1-5; D perhaps matches TRBD1 (6 bases). Germline loops: CDR1 SGHTA, CDR2 FQGNSA. The CDR3 has 18 residues. Between the trimmed V and J ends, which lost 4 bases and 4 bases, there was a span of 23 bases. The full variable domain, its missing parts supplied by reference TRBV7-2 and TRBJ1-5, is GAGVSQSPSNKVTEKGKDVELRCDPISGHTALYWYRQSLGQGLEFLIYFQGNSAPDKSGLPSDRFSAERTGGSVSTLTIQRTQQEDSAVYLCASSYLGTSSRGNQPQHFGDGTRLSIL.

V is TRBV9 and J is TRBJ1-4; 7 nucleotides match TRBD1. This CDR3 has 15 amino acids. Germline CDR1 SGDLS, CDR2 YYNGEE. Trimming removed 4 bases from V and 5 bases from J; junction bases left unmatched: 8. CDR3 nucleotide sequence: TGTGCCAGCAGCTTTTCCGGGACAGAGAATGAAAAACTGTTTTTT. It yields the protein CASSFSGTENEKLFF. Filled out from reference TRBV9 and TRBJ1-4, the complete variable domain reads DSGVTQTPKHLITATGQRVTLRCSPRSGDLSVYWYQQSLDQGLQFLIQYYNGEERAKGNILERFSAQQFPDLHSELNLSSLELGDSALYFCASSFSGTENEKLFFGSGTQLSVL.

The CDR3 coding sequence is TGTGCCAGCTCACCCCTATCCGGCGGAGGCGAGCAGTACTTC. Its translation is CASSPLSGGGEQYF. The chain uses TRBV18 and TRBJ2-7; perhaps TRBD2 as D (5 bases). The CDR3 has 14 amino acids. Germline CDR1 is KGHSH and CDR2 is LQKENI. V lost 3 bases and J lost 6, with 15 bases in between.

This clone was counted a few times. The V call is TRBV7-9, the J call TRBJ2-2; 9 bases align to TRBD2. Trimming at V came to 6 bases and at J to 2 bases, leaving 13 bases not matched to a gene. Germline assignment: CDR1 SEHNR and CDR2 FQNEAQ (reference sequence). The CDR3 length is 18 residues. The CDR3 DNA is TGTGCCAGCAGTTCCGCTGAAGCGGGGGGCTCAAACACCGGGGAGCTGTTTTTT. Its translation: CASSSAEAGGSNTGELFF.

V gene TRBV5-1 combines with J gene TRBJ2-3; 10 positions match TRBD1. Germline CDR1 reads SGHRS; CDR2 reads YFSETQ. There are 14 residues in the CDR3. The CDR3 DNA follows: TGCGCGACCGGGACAGGGGCCGCAACAGATACGCAGTATTTT. Its translation: CATGTGAATDTQYF.

This CDR3 reads CASSHSEGTLSYEQYF. CDR3 coding DNA: TGTGCCAGCAGCCACTCGGAGGGGACTCTCTCCTACGAGCAGTACTTC. The chain combines TRBV14 with TRBJ2-7; possibly TRBD2 for D (6 bases). With 3 bases removed from V and 0 bases from J, the gap between germline ends came to 15 bases. CDR3 length: 16 residues. Germline V gene data show CDR1 as SGHDN and CDR2 as FVKESK.

This clone appeared a few times. The chain uses TRBV30 and TRBJ1-3; unclear D gene. From germline, CDR1 is GTSNPN and CDR2 SVGIG (reference sequence). V lost 5 bases, J lost 0 bases, and 8 bases lay in between. The CDR3 runs to 13 residues. The CDR3 spells CAWQSDSGNTIYF. CDR3 bases: TGTGCCTGGCAGTCGGACTCTGGAAACACCATATATTTT.

The chain links TRBV2 to TRBJ2-6; perhaps TRBD1 as D (6 bases). The CDR3 runs to 15 residues. Germline values: CDR1 SNHLY, CDR2 FYNNEI. V was cut by 4 bases and J by 1 base, with 8 bases left in between. CDR3 bases: TGTGCCAGCAGTGCACAGGGTTCTGGGGCCAACGTCCTGACTTTC. It yields the protein CASSAQGSGANVLTF.

The chain couples TRBV7-2 to TRBJ2-7, with D perhaps TRBD2 (6 bases). V was trimmed by 3 bases and J by 2 bases, leaving 14 bases between them. In germline, CDR1 is SGHTA, CDR2 FQGNSA. The CDR3 extends over 15 amino acids. CDR3 nucleotide sequence: TGTGCCAGCAGCTTTGGAGGGGTCCTTCCCTACGAGCAGTACTTC. This sequence encodes CASSFGGVLPYEQYF.